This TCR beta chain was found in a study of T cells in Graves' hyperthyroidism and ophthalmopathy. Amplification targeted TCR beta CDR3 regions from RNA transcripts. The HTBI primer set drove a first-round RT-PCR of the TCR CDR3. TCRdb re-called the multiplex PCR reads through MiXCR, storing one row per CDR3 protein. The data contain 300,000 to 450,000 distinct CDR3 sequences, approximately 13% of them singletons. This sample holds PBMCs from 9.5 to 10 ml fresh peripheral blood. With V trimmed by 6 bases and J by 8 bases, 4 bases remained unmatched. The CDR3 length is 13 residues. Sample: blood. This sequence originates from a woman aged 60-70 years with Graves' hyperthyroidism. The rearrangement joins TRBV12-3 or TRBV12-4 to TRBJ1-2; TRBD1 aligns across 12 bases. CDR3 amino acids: CASSGTGGEGYTF. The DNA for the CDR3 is TGTGCCAGCAGCGGGACAGGGGGCGAGGGCTACACCTTC.